The 31 T cell receptor beta chains reported below all come from one sample, sequenced in a study of T-cell memory formation after mild COVID-19. TCRdb re-derived calls from the 5' RACE reads in MiXCR, one entry per CDR3 protein. This table has about 340,000 distinct CDR3 sequences, around 13% appearing once. Sample: PBMCs or a T cell subset sorted from them (not recorded which). The receptors shown here come from a man younger than 30 who had mild COVID-19 (a few samples of this study predate the infection). Cell type and time point are not known.

This chain connects TRBV28 to TRBJ1-3; D may be TRBD1 (5 bases). The V and J ends lost 7 bases and 4 bases respectively, with 17 bases between them. The V gene's germline CDR1 is MDHEN and CDR2 SYDVKM. The CDR3 consists of 15 residues. The CDR3 region has the DNA TGTGCCAGCACCACGTACCCGGGGCCGGGAAACACCATATATTTT. It translates to CASTTYPGPGNTIYF.

Remarks on this clonotype: Given a much more abundant clone one base away, this may be a read error. The genes are TRBV4-1 and TRBJ2-3; TRBD1 or TRBD2 may be the D gene (5 bases each). The CDR3 is 15 residues long. Per the germline V gene, CDR1 is MGHRA and CDR2 is YSYEKL. V was pared by 3 bases and J by 1 base, with 11 bases between. CDR3: CASSHGDVGTDTQYF. CDR3 sequence (DNA): TGCGCCAGCAGCCACGGGGACGTAGGCACAGATACGCAGTATTTT.

This clonotype was observed a handful of times. The chain's CDR3 is CSARFTGGNQPQHF. The CDR3 region has the DNA TGCAGTGCTAGATTCACAGGGGGCAATCAGCCCCAGCATTTT. This chain links TRBV20-1 with TRBJ1-5; 7 positions match TRBD1. V was pared by 2 bases and J by 2 bases, with 3 bases of the junction left unmatched. The CDR3 spans 14 residues. CDR1 is DFQATT and CDR2 is SNEGSKA in the germline V gene (reference sequence).

The V gene is TRBV10-3, the J gene TRBJ2-7; D is unresolved. CDR3 length equals 13 residues. Germline CDR1 and CDR2: ENHRY and SYGVKD. Trimming stripped 5 bases from V and 0 bases from J, with 8 bases between. The CDR3 DNA sequence: TGTGCCATCAGTTTTACACACTCCTACGAGCAGTACTTC. This gives the protein CAISFTHSYEQYF.

Regarding this clonotype: At one end, the junction sequence differs from germline, possibly due to a read error. The chain combines TRBV9 with TRBJ2-1; possibly TRBD2 for D (5 bases). The CDR3 totals 15 residues. From germline, CDR1 is SGDLS and CDR2 YYNGEE. The CDR3 DNA reads TGTGCCAGCAGCGTAGATAATCAGTGGACTGGGCGCATGGTCTTC. Its translation: CASSVDNQWTGRMVF.

The rearrangement links TRBV28 to TRBJ1-6; D not certain. Germline loops: CDR1 MDHEN, CDR2 SYDVKM. This CDR3 contains 14 residues. V dropped 2 bases and J dropped 5 bases, with 7 bases sitting between them. CDR3 region: CASSLRRDNSPLHF. CDR3 nucleotide sequence: TGTGCCAGCAGTTTAAGACGGGATAATTCACCCCTCCACTTT.

This clonotype has only a few counts. The chain carries TRBV3-1 and TRBJ2-7; TRBD1 matches 8 bases. The CDR3 consists of 12 residues. Germline CDR1 is LGHDT and CDR2 is YNNKEL (reference sequence). V gave up 2 bases and J gave up 12 bases; unmatched junction bases: 6. CDR3 region: CASSQYRGQGYF. CDR3 coding DNA: TGTGCCAGCAGCCAATATCGCGGACAGGGGTACTTC.

On this clonotype itself: At one end, the junction sequence differs from germline, possibly due to a read error. The chain has TRBV23-1 and TRBJ1-1; TRBD1 might be the D (6 bases). TRBV23-1 is sorted into the ORF group, with uncertain function. The CDR3 length is 17 residues. CDR3 amino acids: CASSQSPGTTLNPEAFF. CDR3 DNA sequence: TGCGCCAGCAGTCAATCGCCCGGGACAACCTTGAACCCTGAAGCTTTCTTT.

This clonotype was recorded a few times. The rearrangement links TRBV4-2 to TRBJ1-3; the match to TRBD1 covers 8 bases. From germline, CDR1 is LGHNA and CDR2 YNFKEQ. The CDR3 is made up of 17 amino acids. J lost 3 bases, V lost 3 bases, and 10 bases had no gene match. The CDR3 loop reads CASSQGPQGEVGNTIYF. CDR3 nucleotides: TGTGCCAGCAGCCAGGGTCCACAGGGGGAAGTTGGAAACACCATATATTTT.

The rearrangement links TRBV4-1 to TRBJ2-6; TRBD1 aligns across 9 bases. This CDR3 region has 18 residues. Germline V gene lookup returns CDR1 MGHRA and CDR2 YSYEKL. Trimming at V came to 1 base and at J to 0 bases, leaving 4 bases not matched to a gene. CDR3 protein: CASSQAGTGTSGANVLTF. The CDR3 DNA reads TGCGCCAGCAGCCAAGCCGGGACAGGGACCTCTGGGGCCAACGTCCTGACTTTC.

This chain uses TRBV9 with TRBJ2-5; a weak D match, TRBD2 (5 bases). This CDR3 has 15 amino acids. Trimming removed 1 base from V and 5 bases from J, with 15 bases in between. Per germline, CDR1 SGDLS and CDR2 YYNGEE. In DNA, the CDR3 is TGTGCCAGCAGCGTAAACAGCGGAACGGGTGAGACCCAGTACTTC. Translation: CASSVNSGTGETQYF.

This clonotype has more than one count but fewer than ten. The V call is TRBV5-1, the J call TRBJ2-1; 8 nucleotides agree with TRBD1. Per germline, CDR1 SGHRS and CDR2 YFSETQ. Losses at the gene ends were 2 bases for V and 8 bases for J; bases not matched to a gene: 9. CDR3 size: 15 residues. CDR3 DNA sequence: TGCGCCAGCAGCTTTATGGACAGGGCGAGGGATGAGCAGTTCTTC. Its translation is CASSFMDRARDEQFF. Supplemented by reference TRBV5-1 and TRBJ2-1, the full variable domain reads KAGVTQTPRYLIKTRGQQVTLSCSPISGHRSVSWYQQTPGQGLQFLFEYFSETQRNKGNFPGRFSGRQFSNSRSEMNVSTLELGDSALYLCASSFMDRARDEQFFGPGTRLTVL.

This clonotype has only a few counts. CDR3 bases: TGCAGTGCTAGAGAACCTGCCGGGAATTCACCCCTCCACTTT. Amino acids: CSAREPAGNSPLHF. V and J are TRBV20-1 and TRBJ1-6, with D hard to call. V dropped 0 bases and J dropped 7 bases, with 10 bases sitting between them. The CDR3 covers 14 residues. Germline V lookup: CDR1 DFQATT, CDR2 SNEGSKA (reference sequence).

This clonotype was found a few times. The V gene is TRBV6-2 or TRBV6-3, the J gene TRBJ2-5, with 9 bases matching TRBD1. The CDR3 has 17 residues. Losses at the gene ends were 4 bases for V and 2 bases for J; bases not matched to a gene: 11. Looked up from germline, CDR1 is MNHEY and CDR2 is SVGEGT. The chain's CDR3 is CASSFPRDRAMQETQYF. The DNA of the CDR3 is TGTGCCAGCAGTTTCCCCCGGGACAGGGCGATGCAAGAGACCCAGTACTTC.

The chain carries TRBV5-1 and TRBJ2-1; 15 bases align to TRBD2. CDR3 length: 16 residues. J was trimmed by 9 bases and V by 4 bases; bases with no gene match: 8. Germline V gene sequence: CDR1 SGHRS, CDR2 YFSETQ. The CDR3 region is CASSLRTSGGASEQFF. CDR3 DNA sequence: TGCGCCAGCAGCCTACGGACTAGCGGGGGGGCGAGTGAGCAGTTCTTC.

This clonotype was seen only a few times. This chain connects TRBV12-3 or TRBV12-4 to TRBJ2-3; 8 positions match TRBD2. Unmatched junction bases numbered 13, after V lost 6 bases and J lost 5 bases. There are 16 residues in the CDR3. The CDR3 nucleotides read TGTGCCAGCAGCCAAGGACTAGCTCCCGCGATAGATACGCAGTATTTT. Its protein is CASSQGLAPAIDTQYF.

The sample holds one count of this clonotype. The V and J genes are TRBV7-2 and TRBJ2-7; D might be TRBD1 (6 bases). Deletions cut 7 bases from V and 1 base from J, with 17 bases between. Germline V gives CDR1 SGHTA, CDR2 FQGNSA. This CDR3 spans 15 amino acids. The CDR3 DNA sequence: TGTGCCAGCACAAAGCTGGGGGCCGGGTCCTACGAGCAGTACTTC. Translation: CASTKLGAGSYEQYF.

The chain recombines TRBV29-1 with TRBJ1-5; D is ambiguous. CDR1 and CDR2 from the germline V gene are SQVTM and ANQGSEA. Trimming pared 4 bases from V and 3 bases from J, leaving 10 bases between. This CDR3 is built from 13 residues. The CDR3 DNA is TGCAGCGTTGCACCAGGAATCAATCAGCCCCAGCATTTT. Residues: CSVAPGINQPQHF.

The V gene is TRBV7-6, the J gene TRBJ2-5; no definite D call. The CDR3 is 14 residues long. Trimming pared 3 bases from V and 5 bases from J, leaving 13 bases between. Germline-derived CDR1 and CDR2 are SGHVS and FNYEAQ. DNA for the CDR3: TGTGCCAGCAGCTTCCAAAGAACGCAGGAGACCCAGTACTTC. It yields the protein CASSFQRTQETQYF.

This clonotype was found a few times. The chain couples TRBV20-1 to TRBJ2-7, with D perhaps being TRBD1 or TRBD2 (5 bases each). The CDR3 extends over 14 amino acids. V dropped 6 bases and J dropped 3 bases, with 18 bases sitting between them. Germline values: CDR1 DFQATT, CDR2 SNEGSKA (reference sequence). CDR3 protein: CSARAEGLRYEQYF. The CDR3 coding sequence is TGCAGTGCCCGAGCAGAGGGGCTGCGCTACGAGCAGTACTTC.

This clonotype was picked up a small number of times. The chain recombines TRBV10-3 with TRBJ2-3; the D is unclear. The CDR3 is made up of 18 amino acids. Germline assignment: CDR1 ENHRY and CDR2 SYGVKD. Trimming left V 0 bases short and J 2 bases short, with 18 bases between. The CDR3 nucleotides are TGTGCCATCAGTGAGTCGTCAAGTAGACAAGCCCTCACAGATACGCAGTATTTT. Translating gives CAISESSSRQALTDTQYF.

This rearrangement joins TRBV27 to TRBJ2-3, with 10 bases identical to TRBD1. The CDR3 covers 15 residues. The germline V gene encodes CDR1 MNHEY and CDR2 SMNVEV (reference sequence). After removal of 8 bases from V and 1 base from J, the junction contained 6 bases not matched to a gene. In nucleotides, the CDR3 is TGTGCCAGCGGGACAGGGGCCCAGCGCACAGATACGCAGTATTTT. This encodes CASGTGAQRTDTQYF.

This clonotype was recorded a few times. This chain connects TRBV4-1 to TRBJ2-5, with 8 bases lining up with TRBD1. Looked up from germline, CDR1 is MGHRA and CDR2 is YSYEKL. This CDR3 has 16 residues. V lost 1 base and J lost 6; bases outside the gene matches: 10. The chain's CDR3 is CASSQAPATGEKTQYF. In DNA, the CDR3 is TGCGCCAGCAGCCAAGCCCCGGCGACAGGGGAAAAGACCCAGTACTTC.

V usage is TRBV2 and J usage is TRBJ2-1; D unclear. The length of the CDR3 is 13 residues. Germline lookup yields CDR1 SNHLY and CDR2 FYNNEI. The ends were cut back, 6 bases at V and 0 bases at J, with 6 bases in the middle. The CDR3 loop is CASRTPSYNEQFF. The CDR3 DNA reads as TGTGCCAGCAGGACCCCCTCCTACAATGAGCAGTTCTTC.

This clonotype was counted ten times or more. The chain combines TRBV20-1 with TRBJ1-2; D is ambiguous. V lost 0 bases, J lost 8 bases, and 10 bases lay in between. This CDR3 has 12 amino acids. Germline CDR1 and CDR2: DFQATT and SNEGSKA (reference sequence). CDR3 region: CSARDGPEGYTF. CDR3 DNA sequence: TGCAGTGCTAGAGACGGCCCCGAGGGCTACACCTTC.

This clonotype was counted a few times. This chain joins TRBV7-9 and TRBJ2-5, with D possibly matching TRBD2 (7 bases). With 0 bases removed from V and 5 bases from J, the gap between germline ends came to 13 bases. Germline CDR1 and CDR2: SEHNR and FQNEAQ (reference sequence). This CDR3 has 15 residues. The CDR3 DNA reads TGTGCCAGCAGCTTAGCGGGGGGGGCGTCCGAGACCCAGTACTTC. It encodes CASSLAGGASETQYF.

This clonotype was found a few times. The chain uses TRBV6-6 and TRBJ1-5; the D is unclear. The germline gives CDR1 MNHNY, CDR2 SVGAGI (reference sequence). The CDR3 runs to 12 residues. V was cut by 2 bases and J by 5 bases, with 4 bases left in between. CDR3 sequence: CASSYADQPQHF. The CDR3 coding sequence is TGTGCCAGCAGTTACGCCGATCAGCCCCAGCATTTT.

The CDR3 nucleotides read TGTGCCAGTAGTCCAGAAGCCTATGGCTACACCTTC. This sequence encodes CASSPEAYGYTF. This sequence joins TRBV19 and TRBJ1-2; D call uncertain. Trimming cost V 5 bases and J 4 bases, with 8 bases left between them. The CDR3 covers 12 residues. Germline-derived CDR1 and CDR2 are LNHDA and SQIVND (reference sequence).

This clonotype occurred a few times. V usage is TRBV6-5 and J usage is TRBJ1-5; no definite D call. This CDR3 is built from 12 residues. The germline gives CDR1 MNHEY, CDR2 SVGAGI. Trimming pared 6 bases from V and 9 bases from J, leaving 12 bases between. CDR3 sequence: CASSPPGGPQHF. In DNA, the CDR3 is TGTGCCAGCAGCCCCCCGGGAGGGCCCCAGCATTTT.

The chain carries TRBV10-3 and TRBJ1-6; 7 bases map to TRBD1. The CDR3 length is 15 residues. V lost 4 bases, J lost 10 bases, and 10 bases stayed unmatched. Germline-derived CDR1 and CDR2 are ENHRY and SYGVKD. CDR3 nucleotide sequence: TGTGCCATCAGTGCACGACAGGGCGAGGGATCACCCCTCCACTTT. Amino acids: CAISARQGEGSPLHF.

This chain connects TRBV19 to TRBJ2-2, with unresolved D. CDR1 LNHDA and CDR2 SQIVND come from the germline V gene (reference sequence). The CDR3 has 15 residues. V lost 5 bases and J lost 3, with 13 bases in between. The CDR3 DNA is TGTGCCAGTAGTCCCTCCGACGGAGACACCGGGGAGCTGTTTTTT. Translating gives CASSPSDGDTGELFF.